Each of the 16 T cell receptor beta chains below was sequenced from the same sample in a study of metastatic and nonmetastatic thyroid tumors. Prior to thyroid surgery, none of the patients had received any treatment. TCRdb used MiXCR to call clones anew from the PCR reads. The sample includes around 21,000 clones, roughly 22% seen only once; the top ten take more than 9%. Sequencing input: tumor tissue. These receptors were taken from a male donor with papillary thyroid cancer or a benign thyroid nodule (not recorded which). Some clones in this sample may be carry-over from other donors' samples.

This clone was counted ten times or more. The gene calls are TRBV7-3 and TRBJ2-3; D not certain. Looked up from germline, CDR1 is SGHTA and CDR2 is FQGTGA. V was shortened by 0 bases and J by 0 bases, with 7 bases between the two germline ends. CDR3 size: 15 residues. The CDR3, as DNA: TGTGCCAGCAGCTTAACTCCGGATAGCACAGATACGCAGTATTTT. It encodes CASSLTPDSTDTQYF. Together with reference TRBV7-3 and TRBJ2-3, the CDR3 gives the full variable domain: GAGVSQTPSNKVTEKGKYVELRCDPISGHTALYWYRQSLGQGPEFLIYFQGTGAADDSGLPNDRFFAVRPEGSVSTLKIQRTERGDSAVYLCASSLTPDSTDTQYFGPGTRLTVL.

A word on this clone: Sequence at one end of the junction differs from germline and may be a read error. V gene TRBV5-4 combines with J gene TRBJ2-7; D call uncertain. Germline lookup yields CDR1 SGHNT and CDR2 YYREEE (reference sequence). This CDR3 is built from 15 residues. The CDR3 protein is CGSSLEVYSSYEQYF. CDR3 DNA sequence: TGTGGCAGCAGCTTAGAGGTGTATAGCTCCTACGAGCAGTACTTC.

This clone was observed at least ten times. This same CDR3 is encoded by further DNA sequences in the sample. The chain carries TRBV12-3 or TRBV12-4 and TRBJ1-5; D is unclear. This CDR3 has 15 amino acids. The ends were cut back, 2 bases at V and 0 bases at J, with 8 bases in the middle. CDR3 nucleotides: TGTGCCAGCAGTTTAAGGCACGATAGCAATCAGCCCCAGCATTTT. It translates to CASSLRHDSNQPQHF.

In DNA form, the CDR3 reads TGTGCCAGCAGTTTAGCGGTAGTAAGAAAGGAGCAGTACTTC. This gives the protein CASSLAVVRKEQYF. The chain has TRBV27 and TRBJ2-7, with no clear D. Trimming took off 2 bases at V and 7 bases at J, with 15 bases between the two ends. The CDR3 has 14 residues. Germline-derived CDR1 and CDR2 are MNHEY and SMNVEV (reference sequence).

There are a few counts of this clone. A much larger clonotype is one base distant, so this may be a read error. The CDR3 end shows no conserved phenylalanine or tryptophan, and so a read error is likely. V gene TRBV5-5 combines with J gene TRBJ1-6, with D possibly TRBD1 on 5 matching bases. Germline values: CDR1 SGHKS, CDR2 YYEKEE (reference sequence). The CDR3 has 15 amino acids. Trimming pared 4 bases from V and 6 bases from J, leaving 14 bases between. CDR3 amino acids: CASSTLWGGNSPLHL. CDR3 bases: TGTGCCAGCAGCACCCTGTGGGGCGGTAATTCACCCCTCCACTTG.

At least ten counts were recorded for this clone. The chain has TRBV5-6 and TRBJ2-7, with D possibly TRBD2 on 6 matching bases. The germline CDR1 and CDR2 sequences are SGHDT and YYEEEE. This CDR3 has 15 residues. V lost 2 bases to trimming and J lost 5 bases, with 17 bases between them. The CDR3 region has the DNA TGTGCCAGCAGCTTCCTAAAGACTAGTTTCGACGAGCAGTACTTC. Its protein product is CASSFLKTSFDEQYF.

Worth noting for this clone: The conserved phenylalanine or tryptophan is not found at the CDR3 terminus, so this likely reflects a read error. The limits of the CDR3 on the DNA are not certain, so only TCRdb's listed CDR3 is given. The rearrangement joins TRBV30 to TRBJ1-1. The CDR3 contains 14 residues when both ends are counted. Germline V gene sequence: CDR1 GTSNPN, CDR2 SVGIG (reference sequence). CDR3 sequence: CAWRTPGLATEALC.

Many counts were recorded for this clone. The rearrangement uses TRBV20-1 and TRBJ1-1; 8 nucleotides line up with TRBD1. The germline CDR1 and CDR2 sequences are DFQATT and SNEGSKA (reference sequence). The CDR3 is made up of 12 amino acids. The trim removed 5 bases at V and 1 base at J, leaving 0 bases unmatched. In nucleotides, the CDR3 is TGCAGTGCTGGACAGGGGAACACTGAAGCTTTCTTT. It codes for CSAGQGNTEAFF.

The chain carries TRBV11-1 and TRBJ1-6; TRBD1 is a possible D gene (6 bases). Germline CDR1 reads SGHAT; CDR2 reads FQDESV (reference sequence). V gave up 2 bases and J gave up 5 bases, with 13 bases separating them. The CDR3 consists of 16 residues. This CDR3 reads CASSLFRGADNSPLHF. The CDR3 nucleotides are TGTGCCAGCAGCTTATTTCGGGGGGCGGATAATTCACCCCTCCACTTT.

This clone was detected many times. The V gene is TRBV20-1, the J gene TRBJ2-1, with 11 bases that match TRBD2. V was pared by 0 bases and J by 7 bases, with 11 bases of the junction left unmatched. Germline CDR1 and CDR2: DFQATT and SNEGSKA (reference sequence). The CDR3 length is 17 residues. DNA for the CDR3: TGCAGTGCTAGAGATATTAGCGGGAGGGCCAGAGGGAATGAGCAGTTCTTC. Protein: CSARDISGRARGNEQFF.

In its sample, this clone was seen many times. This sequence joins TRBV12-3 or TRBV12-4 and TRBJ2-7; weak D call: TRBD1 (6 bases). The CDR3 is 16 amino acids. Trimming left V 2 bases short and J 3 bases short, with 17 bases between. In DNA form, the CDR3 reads TGTGCCAGCAGTTTACCCGGACAGTTGGCCATCTACGAGCAGTACTTC. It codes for CASSLPGQLAIYEQYF.

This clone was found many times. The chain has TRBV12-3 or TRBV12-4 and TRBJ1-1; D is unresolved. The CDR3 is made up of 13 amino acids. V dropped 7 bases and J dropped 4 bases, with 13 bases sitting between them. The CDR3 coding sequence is TGTGCCAGCACCTATCCCCAAGTCACTGAAGCTTTCTTT. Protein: CASTYPQVTEAFF.

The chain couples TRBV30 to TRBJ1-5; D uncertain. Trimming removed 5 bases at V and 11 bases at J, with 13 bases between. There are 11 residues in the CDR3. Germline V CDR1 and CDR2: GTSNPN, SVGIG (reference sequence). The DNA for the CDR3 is TGTGCCTGGCTTAGCTATCCGGCCCAGCATTTT. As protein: CAWLSYPAQHF. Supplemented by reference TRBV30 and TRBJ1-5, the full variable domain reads SQTIHQWPATLVQPVGSPLSLECTVEGTSNPNLYWYRQAAGRGLQLLFYSVGIGQISSEVPQNLSASRPQDRQFILSSKKLLLSDSGFYLCAWLSYPAQHFGDGTRLSIL.

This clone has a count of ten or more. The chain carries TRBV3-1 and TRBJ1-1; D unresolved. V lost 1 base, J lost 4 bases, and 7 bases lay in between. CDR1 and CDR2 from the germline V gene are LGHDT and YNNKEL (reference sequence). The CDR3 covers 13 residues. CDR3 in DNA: TGTGCCAGCAGCCAAGGGGAGTTCACTGAAGCTTTCTTT. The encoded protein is CASSQGEFTEAFF.

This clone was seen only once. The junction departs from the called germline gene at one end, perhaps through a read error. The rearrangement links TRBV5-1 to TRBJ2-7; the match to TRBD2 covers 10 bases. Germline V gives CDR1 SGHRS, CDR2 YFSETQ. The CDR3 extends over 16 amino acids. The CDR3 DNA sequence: TGCGCCAGCTGCTTGGGGCCTAGCGGGGGCAACTACGAGCAGTACTTC. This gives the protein CASCLGPSGGNYEQYF. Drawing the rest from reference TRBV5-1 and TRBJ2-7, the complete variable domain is KAGVTQTPRYLIKTRGQQVTLSCSPISGHRSVSWYQQTPGQGLQFLFEYFSETQRNKGNFPGRFSGRQFSNSRSEMNVSTLELGDSALYLCASCLGPSGGNYEQYFGPGTRLTVT.

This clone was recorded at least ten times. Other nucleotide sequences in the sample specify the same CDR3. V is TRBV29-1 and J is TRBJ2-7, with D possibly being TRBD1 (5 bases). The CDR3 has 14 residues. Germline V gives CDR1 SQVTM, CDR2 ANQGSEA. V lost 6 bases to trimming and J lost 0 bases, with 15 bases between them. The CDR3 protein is CSVKGMTSSYEQYF. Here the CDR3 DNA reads TGCAGCGTCAAGGGGATGACCAGCTCCTACGAGCAGTACTTC.